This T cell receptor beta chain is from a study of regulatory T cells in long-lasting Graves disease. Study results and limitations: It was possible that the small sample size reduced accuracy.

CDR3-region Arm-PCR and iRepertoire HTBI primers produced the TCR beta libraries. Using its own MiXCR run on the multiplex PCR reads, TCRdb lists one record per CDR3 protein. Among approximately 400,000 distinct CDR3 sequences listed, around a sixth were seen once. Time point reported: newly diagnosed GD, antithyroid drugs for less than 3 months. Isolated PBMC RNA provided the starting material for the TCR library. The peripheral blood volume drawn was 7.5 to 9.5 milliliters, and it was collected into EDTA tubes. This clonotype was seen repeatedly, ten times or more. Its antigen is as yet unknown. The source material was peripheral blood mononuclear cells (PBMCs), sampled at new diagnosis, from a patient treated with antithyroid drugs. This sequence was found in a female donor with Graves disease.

The CDR3 sequence: CAISRSIYNQPQHF. The CDR3 DNA reads as TGTGCCATCAGTAGGTCGATCTACAATCAGCCCCAGCATTTT. The chain employs TRBV10-3 and TRBJ1-5; D is uncertain. Germline CDR1 is ENHRY and CDR2 is SYGVKD. This CDR3 region has 14 residues. The ends were cut back, 5 bases at V and 3 bases at J, with 11 bases in the middle.